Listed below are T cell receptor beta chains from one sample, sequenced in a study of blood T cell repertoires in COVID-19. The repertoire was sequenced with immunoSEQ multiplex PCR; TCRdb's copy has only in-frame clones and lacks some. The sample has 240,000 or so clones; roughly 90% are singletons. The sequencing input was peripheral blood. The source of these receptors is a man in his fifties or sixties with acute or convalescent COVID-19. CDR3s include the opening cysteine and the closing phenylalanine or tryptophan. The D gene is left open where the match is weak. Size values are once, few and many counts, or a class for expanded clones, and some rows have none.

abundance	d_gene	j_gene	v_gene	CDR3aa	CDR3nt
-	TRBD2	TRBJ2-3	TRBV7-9	CASSLGTSITDTQYF	TGTGCCAGCAGCTTGGGGACTAGCATTACAGATACGCAGTATTTT
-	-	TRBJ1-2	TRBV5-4	CASKTSIPNYGYTF	TGTGCCAGCAAAACTTCCATTCCTAACTATGGCTACACCTTC
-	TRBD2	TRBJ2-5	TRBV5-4	CASSFGLAGGGETQYF	TGTGCCAGCAGTTTTGGACTAGCGGGAGGAGGGGAGACCCAGTACTTC
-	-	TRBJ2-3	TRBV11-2	CASSGGVSTDTQYF	TGTGCCAGCAGCGGAGGGGTGAGCACAGATACGCAGTATTTT
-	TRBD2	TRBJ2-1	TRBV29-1	CSGRSSGSNLDEQFF	TGCAGCGGTCGATCTAGCGGGAGCAATTTGGATGAGCAGTTCTTC
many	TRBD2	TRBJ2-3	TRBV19	CASRPSGSSDTQYF	TGTGCCAGTAGGCCTAGCGGGAGCTCAGATACGCAGTATTTT
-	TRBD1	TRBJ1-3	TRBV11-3	CASSPRNTMGTGARNTIYF	TGTGCCAGCAGCCCCCGGAACACGATGGGGACAGGGGCTAGAAACACCATATATTTT
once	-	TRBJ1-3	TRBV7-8	CASSSSRVSGNTIYF	TGTGCCAGCAGCTCCTCCCGGGTCTCTGGAAACACCATATATTTT
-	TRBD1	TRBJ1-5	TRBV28	CASRPDRDLQPQHF	TGTGCCAGCAGGCCCGACAGGGATTTACAGCCCCAGCATTTT
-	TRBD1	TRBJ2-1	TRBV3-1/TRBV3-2	CASSQVRTGVLHEQFF	TGTGCCAGCAGCCAAGTCAGGACAGGGGTTCTTCATGAGCAGTTCTTC
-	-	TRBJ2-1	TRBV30	CAWSVLALSDEQFF	TGTGCCTGGAGTGTACTGGCACTCAGCGATGAGCAGTTCTTC
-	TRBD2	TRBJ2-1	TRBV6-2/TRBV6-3	CASSTPGLAVFNEQFF	TGTGCCAGCAGTACCCCCGGACTAGCGGTTTTCAATGAGCAGTTCTTC
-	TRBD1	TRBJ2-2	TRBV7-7	CASSLDRGELFF	TGTGCTAGCAGCTTGGACAGGGGGGAGCTGTTTTTT
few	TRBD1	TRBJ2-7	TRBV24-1	CATSDSTTGGSYEQYF	TGTGCCACCAGTGATTCAACGACAGGGGGCTCCTACGAGCAGTACTTC
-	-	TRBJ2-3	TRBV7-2	CASSRSGGVRSTDTQYF	TGTGCCAGCAGCCGCTCGGGCGGGGTAAGAAGCACAGATACGCAGTATTTT
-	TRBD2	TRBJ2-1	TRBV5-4	CASSLAGGNNEQFF	TGTGCCAGCTCACTAGCGGGGGGTAACAATGAGCAGTTCTTC
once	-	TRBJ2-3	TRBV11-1	CASSPTDSGRTDTQYF	TGTGCCAGCAGCCCGACGGACTCCGGACGTACAGATACGCAGTATTTT
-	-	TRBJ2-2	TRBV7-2	CASSPAPITGELFF	TGTGCCAGCAGCCCCGCCCCTATCACCGGGGAGCTGTTTTTT
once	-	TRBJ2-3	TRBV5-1	CASSLDNRVTDTQYF	TGCGCCAGCAGCTTGGACAACAGGGTGACGGATACGCAGTATTTT
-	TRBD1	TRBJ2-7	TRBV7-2	CASSGQGGYEQYF	TGTGCCAGCAGCGGACAGGGTGGGTACGAGCAGTACTTC
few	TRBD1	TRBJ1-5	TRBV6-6	CASSLGQDRNQPQHF	TGTGCCAGCAGTTTGGGACAGGACCGCAATCAGCCCCAGCATTTT
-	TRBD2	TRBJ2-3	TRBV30	CAWTSGSTDTQYF	TGTGCCTGGACTAGCGGGAGCACAGATACGCAGTATTTT
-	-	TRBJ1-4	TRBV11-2	CASGGVAEKLFF	TGTGCCAGCGGCGGGGTGGCTGAAAAACTGTTTTTT
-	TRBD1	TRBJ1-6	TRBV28	CASSEPKAGTGLYVGLHF	TGTGCCAGCAGCGAGCCTAAAGCCGGGACAGGCCTTTACGTGGGCCTCCACTTT
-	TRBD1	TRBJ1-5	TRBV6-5	CASSHRGRQPQHF	TGTGCCAGCAGCCACAGGGGGCGGCAGCCCCAGCATTTT
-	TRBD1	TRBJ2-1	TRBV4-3	CASSQDQGQGLYNEQFF	TGCGCCAGCAGCCAAGATCAAGGACAGGGCCTCTACAATGAGCAGTTCTTC
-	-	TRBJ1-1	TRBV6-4	CASSIDRSAEAFF	TGTGCCAGCAGCATAGACAGGTCAGCTGAAGCTTTCTTT
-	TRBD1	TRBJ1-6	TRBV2	CASSELTGVNYNSPLHF	TGTGCCAGCAGTGAACTTACAGGGGTTAACTATAATTCACCCCTCCACTTT
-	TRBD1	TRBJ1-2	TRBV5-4	CASSPTGLYGYTF	TGTGCCAGCAGCCCGACAGGGCTTTATGGCTACACCTTC
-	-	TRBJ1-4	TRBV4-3	CASSQDFGGFTNEKLFF	TGCGCCAGCAGCCAAGATTTCGGAGGTTTCACTAATGAAAAACTGTTTTTT
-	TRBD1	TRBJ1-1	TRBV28	CASRLQGALGYTEAFF	TGTGCCAGCAGGCTACAGGGGGCGTTGGGGTACACTGAAGCTTTCTTT